These 9 T cell receptor beta chains originate from one sample sequenced in a study of blood T cell repertoires in COVID-19. Clones were sequenced by immunoSEQ multiplex PCR, and TCRdb holds only the in-frame ones, with some missing. The data show about 150,000 clones, roughly 84% seen once. The sample consisted of peripheral blood. All receptors derive from a man aged 65-85 years with active or convalescent COVID-19.

This chain links TRBV18 with TRBJ2-1; 11 bases agree with TRBD2. J was trimmed by 10 bases and V by 0 bases; bases with no gene match: 14. The V gene's germline CDR1 is KGHSH and CDR2 LQKENI. This CDR3 region has 18 residues. CDR3 sequence (DNA): TGTGCCAGCTCACCACCCGGACTAGCGGGTACCACAATGATGGAGCAGTTCTTC. The encoded protein is CASSPPGLAGTTMMEQFF.

V usage is TRBV5-1 and J usage is TRBJ1-2; tentative D call: TRBD1 (5 bases). Germline-derived CDR1 and CDR2 are SGHRS and YFSETQ. The length of the CDR3 is 13 residues. The V gene lost 4 bases and the J gene lost 6 bases, with 13 bases spanning the gap. CDR3 coding DNA: TGCGCCAGCAGCGCGGACACTGGGGATGGCTACACCTTC. It codes for CASSADTGDGYTF.

The chain recombines TRBV18 with TRBJ1-3, with D uncertain. The CDR3 sequence is 14 residues long. Deletions cut 3 bases from V and 8 bases from J, with 14 bases between. Germline V gene sequence: CDR1 KGHSH, CDR2 LQKENI. The chain's CDR3 is CASSPNQKADTIYF. Here the CDR3 DNA reads TGTGCCAGCTCACCGAACCAAAAGGCGGACACCATATATTTT.

This clone was seen only once. The chain couples TRBV18 to TRBJ1-4; TRBD1 agrees at 7 bases. V was clipped by 3 bases and J by 7 bases; unmatched bases: 17. The CDR3 runs to 18 residues. The germline gives CDR1 KGHSH, CDR2 LQKENI. The CDR3 nucleotides are TGTGCCAGCTCACCGCGGACAGGATCCACGACGGGGGTTGAAAAACTGTTTTTT. Its translation: CASSPRTGSTTGVEKLFF.

The chain uses TRBV10-3 and TRBJ1-1; the D gene is possibly TRBD1 (6 bases). Trimming took 7 bases from V and 4 from J, leaving 19 bases between them. The CDR3 contains 15 residues. Germline V gene lookup returns CDR1 ENHRY and CDR2 SYGVKD. The CDR3 protein is CAITPARGAGTEAFF. The DNA of the CDR3 is TGTGCCATCACCCCGGCCCGGGGGGCTGGCACTGAAGCTTTCTTT.

The rearrangement links TRBV19 to TRBJ2-1; 9 bases match TRBD1. This CDR3 has 12 residues. The V segment lost 7 bases and the J segment 11 bases; nucleotides outside the gene matches: 6. CDR1 and CDR2 (germline): LNHDA, SQIVND (reference sequence). In nucleotides, the CDR3 is TGTGCCAGTACCCGGGACAGGGTTAAGCAGTTCTTC. Translated: CASTRDRVKQFF.

This chain connects TRBV29-1 to TRBJ2-3; D might be TRBD1 (6 bases). The CDR3 has 14 residues. The germline V gene has CDR1 SQVTM and CDR2 ANQGSEA. V dropped 5 bases and J dropped 3 bases, with 15 bases sitting between them. CDR3 sequence: CSVRFRGSTDTQYF. The CDR3 DNA reads as TGCAGCGTTAGGTTCAGGGGTTCGACAGATACGCAGTATTTT.

The chain carries TRBV4-3 and TRBJ1-1; maybe TRBD1 (5 bases). The CDR3 contains 15 residues. Trimming removed 2 bases at V and 3 bases at J, with 13 bases between. In germline, CDR1 is LGHNA, CDR2 YSLEER. The CDR3 protein is CASSQQMTAYTEAFF. The DNA of the CDR3 is TGCGCCAGCAGCCAACAAATGACAGCCTACACTGAAGCTTTCTTT.

This clone occurred a few times. J is TRBJ1-1 and V is TRBV2; D call uncertain. The germline gives CDR1 SNHLY, CDR2 FYNNEI. The CDR3 length is 14 residues. Trimming took 8 bases from V and 1 from J, leaving 14 bases between them. The CDR3: CASGYDSANTEAFF. Written as DNA, the CDR3 is TGTGCCAGCGGATACGACTCAGCGAACACTGAAGCTTTCTTT.